The T cell receptor beta chain under discussion was sequenced for a study of T cell responses to AZD1222 COVID-19 vaccine. Study at large: Recipients boosted at about 4 weeks or about 12 weeks are pooled. General study points: Donors were mostly white British, more females; clonal diversity possibly underestimated.

TCRdb's copy holds only in-frame clones and misses some; the assay was immunoSEQ multiplex PCR. The table includes over 130,000 clones, 80% to 95% detected once. As concerns this clone: Its antigen is unknown.

V lost 5 bases to trimming and J lost 5 bases, with 11 bases between them. The CDR3 consists of 12 residues. Germline CDR1 reads SGHRS; CDR2 reads YFSETQ. The chain employs TRBV5-1 and TRBJ2-7; D is ambiguous. Here the sequenced sample was peripheral blood, taken on day 0 of AZD1222 vaccination. The receptor comes from an adult in good health. The CDR3 loop reads CASRLTVDEQYF. In DNA, the CDR3 is TGCGCCAGCAGGTTGACTGTGGACGAGCAGTACTTC. The full variable domain, completed using reference TRBV5-1 and TRBJ2-7, is KAGVTQTPRYLIKTRGQQVTLSCSPISGHRSVSWYQQTPGQGLQFLFEYFSETQRNKGNFPGRFSGRQFSNSRSEMNVSTLELGDSALYLCASRLTVDEQYFGPGTRLTVT.